This T cell receptor (beta chain) was recovered during a study of T cells in Graves' hyperthyroidism and ophthalmopathy. Turning to the study itself: Prior to any treatment, at the point of initial diagnosis, peripheral blood was collected. Study-level results: A model of 13 V-J pairs discriminated ophthalmopathy from stable hyperthyroidism.

Regarding this clonotype: The antigen is undetermined.

TCR beta CDR3 regions were amplified from RNA. Researchers ran a first-round RT-PCR on the TCR CDR3 using the HTBI primer set. TCRdb reprocessed the multiplex PCR reads via MiXCR and lists one record per CDR3 protein. The sample includes roughly 360,000 distinct CDR3 sequences, roughly 13% seen only once; the top ten take 20%. The ends were cut back, 5 bases at V and 3 bases at J, with 5 bases in the middle. The germline CDR1 and CDR2 sequences are SEHNR and FQNEAQ (reference sequence). CDR3 size: 13 residues. Uncontrolled infections, other autoimmune diseases, pregnancy or lactation led to exclusion of patients. PBMCs were obtained from 9 to 10 ml fresh peripheral blood.

The chain has TRBV7-9 and TRBJ1-6, with unresolved D. This TCR derives from a man aged 25 to 40 with Graves' hyperthyroidism that later progressed to Graves' ophthalmopathy. The sample comprised blood. As DNA, the CDR3 is TGTGCCAGCAGCGGATACTATAATTCACCCCTCCACTTT. Its translation is CASSGYYNSPLHF.